Listed below are T cell receptor beta chains from one sample, sequenced in a study of CD8+CD57+ T cells in acquired aplastic anemia. TCRdb re-called the reads through MiXCR, storing one row per CDR3 protein. The repertoire holds 100,000 to 150,000 distinct CDR3 sequences, approximately 41% seen once, with over 2% in the top ten. Sequenced material: sorted CD4+, CD8+, or CD8+CD57+ T cells (not recorded which) from PBMCs. The receptor source for this set is a human donor with aplastic anemia. The CDR3 runs from the conserved cysteine through the conserved F or W. Fields, in order: V gene, CDR3 protein.

V gene: TRBV7-8; CDR3 protein: CASSLGRDRGEEKLFF
V gene: TRBV28; CDR3 protein: CASSLKRGGNRERNQPQHF
V gene: TRBV18; CDR3 protein: CASSAWSAQGETQYF
V gene: TRBV18; CDR3 protein: CASSPRLRETQYF
V gene: TRBV7-9; CDR3 protein: CASSLGAGPQGEQYF
V gene: TRBV11-2; CDR3 protein: CASSRLAGGLLNTGELFF
V gene: TRBV15; CDR3 protein: CATSGGTGTENTEAFF
V gene: TRBV7-9; CDR3 protein: CASSYDGGYGYTF
V gene: TRBV12-3/TRBV12-4; CDR3 protein: CASSLGGRGRRETQYF
V gene: TRBV19; CDR3 protein: CASSMTEQETQYF
V gene: TRBV10-1; CDR3 protein: CASSDSGGTDTQYF
V gene: TRBV5-6; CDR3 protein: CASSSGQGGQPQHF
V gene: TRBV19; CDR3 protein: CASSKDNPYEQYF
V gene: TRBV6-1; CDR3 protein: CASTRKGQFLNTEAFF
V gene: TRBV24-1; CDR3 protein: CATRETGTNVGYTF
V gene: TRBV10-2; CDR3 protein: CASSTGFTNEKLFF
V gene: TRBV12-3/TRBV12-4; CDR3 protein: CASSLKTGRSGNSPLHF
V gene: TRBV2; CDR3 protein: CASSGTLAGYNEQFF
V gene: TRBV2; CDR3 protein: CASSEREANTGERFF
V gene: TRBV7-9; CDR3 protein: CASSRGLAEGETQYF
V gene: TRBV2; CDR3 protein: CASRGRGEETQYF
V gene: TRBV19; CDR3 protein: CASSESGPGTGELFF
V gene: TRBV2; CDR3 protein: CASKGQGGANQPQHF
V gene: TRBV29-1; CDR3 protein: CSVGDSGNQPQHF
V gene: TRBV2; CDR3 protein: CASSGQLQGGYTF
V gene: TRBV19; CDR3 protein: CASSKGRERADTQYF
V gene: TRBV20-1; CDR3 protein: CSAGLGTGGETQYF
V gene: TRBV29-1; CDR3 protein: CSVDTSGGVRSYNEQFF
V gene: TRBV2; CDR3 protein: CASSEQGSGNTIYF
V gene: TRBV5-1; CDR3 protein: CASSLVPGTIGDYTF
V gene: TRBV5-4; CDR3 protein: CASSLGLRGGQTDTQYF
V gene: TRBV7-9; CDR3 protein: CASSTTYGYTF
V gene: TRBV9; CDR3 protein: CASSPRASNTGELFF
V gene: TRBV6-1; CDR3 protein: CASSPTSLNTIYF
V gene: TRBV5-6; CDR3 protein: CASSLASGSHANYGYTF
V gene: TRBV29-1; CDR3 protein: CSVSGGRSYEQYF
V gene: TRBV10-3; CDR3 protein: CAISRQERGGDQYF
V gene: TRBV12-5; CDR3 protein: CASGDVGRQDRSDFSQPQHF
V gene: TRBV2; CDR3 protein: CASSTDGRNTIYF
V gene: TRBV3-1; CDR3 protein: CASSQDAGGIFQYF
V gene: TRBV7-2; CDR3 protein: CASSLVLSNEQFF
V gene: TRBV29-1; CDR3 protein: CSVLGGRSTDTQYF
V gene: TRBV20-1; CDR3 protein: CSATSGTGGLFSNQPQHF
V gene: TRBV6-2/TRBV6-3; CDR3 protein: CASKAKTFGELFF
V gene: TRBV14; CDR3 protein: CASSPNRDEKLFF
V gene: TRBV5-5; CDR3 protein: CASSLDRREYEQYF
V gene: TRBV6-1; CDR3 protein: CASSVKETQYF
V gene: TRBV27; CDR3 protein: CASRYRIRSYEQYF
V gene: TRBV19; CDR3 protein: CASSTPPGGYTF
V gene: TRBV18; CDR3 protein: CASSLRQGSTNYGYTF
V gene: TRBV10-3; CDR3 protein: CATSINRVSQSPTEAFF
V gene: TRBV12-3/TRBV12-4; CDR3 protein: CASSRKTGRNTGELFF
V gene: TRBV5-1; CDR3 protein: CASSPGGGPVAKDIQYF
V gene: TRBV10-3; CDR3 protein: CAISVKRGHTDTQYF
V gene: TRBV7-9; CDR3 protein: CASSPGVGGEQFF
V gene: TRBV20-1; CDR3 protein: CSARTRPIRDEQYF
V gene: TRBV27; CDR3 protein: CASSFGTSYEQYF
V gene: TRBV7-2; CDR3 protein: CASSLTGTGANVLTF
V gene: TRBV19; CDR3 protein: CASSRQGETQYF
V gene: TRBV4-2; CDR3 protein: CASSQAVPGLYTDTQYF